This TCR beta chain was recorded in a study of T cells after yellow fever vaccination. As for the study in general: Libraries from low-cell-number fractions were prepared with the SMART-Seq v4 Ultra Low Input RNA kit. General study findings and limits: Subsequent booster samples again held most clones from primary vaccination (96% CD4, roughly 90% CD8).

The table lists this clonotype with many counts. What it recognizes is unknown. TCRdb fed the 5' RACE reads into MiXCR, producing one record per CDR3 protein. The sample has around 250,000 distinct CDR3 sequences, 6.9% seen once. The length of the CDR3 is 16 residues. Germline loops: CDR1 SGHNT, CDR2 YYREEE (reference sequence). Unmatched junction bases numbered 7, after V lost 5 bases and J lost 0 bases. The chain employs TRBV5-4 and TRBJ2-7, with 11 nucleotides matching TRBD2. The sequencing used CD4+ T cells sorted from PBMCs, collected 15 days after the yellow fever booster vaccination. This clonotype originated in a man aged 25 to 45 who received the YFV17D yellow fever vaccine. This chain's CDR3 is CASSPGLAVSSYEQYF. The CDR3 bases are TGTGCCAGCAGTCCGGGACTAGCGGTGAGCTCCTACGAGCAGTACTTC.